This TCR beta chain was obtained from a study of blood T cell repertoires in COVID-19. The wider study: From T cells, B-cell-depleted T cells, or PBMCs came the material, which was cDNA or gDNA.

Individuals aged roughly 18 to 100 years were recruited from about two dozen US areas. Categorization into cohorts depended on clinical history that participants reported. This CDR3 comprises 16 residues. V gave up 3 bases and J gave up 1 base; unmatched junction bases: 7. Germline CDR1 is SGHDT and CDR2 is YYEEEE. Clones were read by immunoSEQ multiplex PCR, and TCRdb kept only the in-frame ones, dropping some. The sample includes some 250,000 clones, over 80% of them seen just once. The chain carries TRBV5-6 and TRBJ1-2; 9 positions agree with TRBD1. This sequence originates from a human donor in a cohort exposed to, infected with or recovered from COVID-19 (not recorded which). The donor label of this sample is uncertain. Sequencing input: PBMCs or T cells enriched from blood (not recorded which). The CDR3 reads CASSYSGTGFNYGYTF. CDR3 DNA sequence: TGTGCCAGCAGCTATTCCGGGACAGGGTTTAACTATGGCTACACCTTC.